The clone carrying this T cell receptor (beta chain) was found a few times. The antigen remains undetermined. The data stem from a study of regulatory T cells in long-lasting Graves disease. General study points: TCR diversity in persistent Graves' patients was below that of newly diagnosed ones. Favored usage of TRBV28, TRBJ1-2 and TRBJ2-5 was recorded in persistent disease.

Documented time point: newly diagnosed GD, antithyroid drugs for less than 3 months. Following extraction of RNA from PBMCs, that RNA was used to make the TCR library. The TCR beta library used iRepertoire HTBI primers with Arm-PCR amplification of CDR3. MiXCR was run by TCRdb on the multiplex PCR reads, yielding one entry per CDR3 protein. This table holds 420,000 or so distinct CDR3 sequences, about a sixth found once. The V and J ends lost 3 bases and 3 bases respectively, with 12 bases between them. This CDR3 is 15 amino acids long. Germline loops: CDR1 SGDLS, CDR2 YYNGEE. These data were likewise used in another study, on T cells in Graves' hyperthyroidism and ophthalmopathy. This second study says: The model foresaw ophthalmopathy a median about 6.5 months prior to onset.

The sequence derives from a woman aged 18-29 years with Graves disease. The chain employs TRBV9 and TRBJ1-4; maybe TRBD1 (5 bases). The sample was peripheral blood mononuclear cells (PBMCs), taken at new diagnosis, from a patient treated with antithyroid drugs. CDR3 amino acids: CASSDGHTPNEKLFF. Here the CDR3 DNA reads TGTGCCAGCAGCGACGGACACACACCTAATGAAAAACTGTTTTTT.